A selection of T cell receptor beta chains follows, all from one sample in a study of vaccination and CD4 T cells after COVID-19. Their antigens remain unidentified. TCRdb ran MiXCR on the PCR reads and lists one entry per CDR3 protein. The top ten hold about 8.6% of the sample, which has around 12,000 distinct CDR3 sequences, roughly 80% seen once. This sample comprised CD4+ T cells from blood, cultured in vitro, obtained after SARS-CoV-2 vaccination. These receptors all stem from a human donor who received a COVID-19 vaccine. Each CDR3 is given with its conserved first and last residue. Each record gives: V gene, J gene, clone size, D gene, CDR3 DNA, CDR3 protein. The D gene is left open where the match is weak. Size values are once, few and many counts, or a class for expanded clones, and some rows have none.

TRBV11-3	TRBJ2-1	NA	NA	TGTGCCAGCAGCTTTTTCGATGAGCAGTTCTTC	CASSFFDEQFF
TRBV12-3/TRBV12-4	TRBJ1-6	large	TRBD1	TGTGCCAGCAGTAGGACAGGGTGGGGAAGCTCCTATAATTCACCCCTCCACTTT	CASSRTGWGSSYNSPLHF
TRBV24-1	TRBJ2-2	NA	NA	TGTGCCACCAGTGACCGTAAGGCAAGGGGGAACACCGGGGAGCTGTTTTTT	CATSDRKARGNTGELFF
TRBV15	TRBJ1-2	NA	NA	TGTGCCACCAGCAGACTTCAGGGGATCTGCACCTTC	CATSRLQGICTF
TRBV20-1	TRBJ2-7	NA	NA	TGCAGTGCTAGATACTCTCGATCCTTCTCCTACGAGCAGTACTTC	CSARYSRSFSYEQYF
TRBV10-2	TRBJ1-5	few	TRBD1	TGCGCCAGCAGTGAGTCGACCGGACAGGGATTCAATCAGCCCCAGCATTTT	CASSESTGQGFNQPQHF
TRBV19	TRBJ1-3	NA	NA	TGTGCCAGTAGTCCCTCGGGGTCTCGTGGAAACACCATATATTTT	CASSPSGSRGNTIYF
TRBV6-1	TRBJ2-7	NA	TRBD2	TGTGCCAGCAGAACCAGAGGGCTAGCGGTAACCTACGAGCAGTACTTC	CASRTRGLAVTYEQYF
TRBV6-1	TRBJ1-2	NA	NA	TGTGCCAGCAGAACCCCCACGAGCTATGGCTACACCTTC	CASRTPTSYGYTF
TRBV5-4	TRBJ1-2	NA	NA	TGTGCCAGCATTAATTATGCAGCTAACTATGGCTACACCTTC	CASINYAANYGYTF